The 24 T cell receptor beta chains in this list originate from one sample, sequenced in a study of T cell repertoires in cytomegalovirus infection. TCRdb fed the reads into MiXCR, producing one record per CDR3 protein. This table holds around 19,000 distinct CDR3 sequences, about 40% found once. Antigens for these TCRs are unknown. The sample here was CD8+ T cells from cultured PBMCs, taken from culture after CMV antigen stimulation. The origin of the receptors is a human donor in good health (CMV status not recorded). Some clones in this sample may be carry-over from other donors' samples.

The gene calls are TRBV7-6 and TRBJ1-5, with 7 bases identical to TRBD1. CDR3 length equals 15 residues. Germline values: CDR1 SGHVS, CDR2 FNYEAQ. J lost 4 bases, V lost 1 base, and 4 bases had no gene match. The CDR3 DNA sequence: TGTGCCAGCAGCTTAGGACAGGGTGTGAATCAGCCCCAGCATTTT. It encodes CASSLGQGVNQPQHF.

There are a few counts of this clonotype. The chain is built from TRBV27 and TRBJ2-7; TRBD1 agrees at 9 bases. CDR1 and CDR2 (germline): MNHEY, SMNVEV (reference sequence). V lost 2 bases to trimming and J lost 6 bases; unmatched junction nucleotides: 5. CDR3 length: 14 residues. CDR3 protein: CASSLTGQGSEQYF. In nucleotides, the CDR3 is TGTGCCAGCAGTTTAACGGGACAGGGTTCCGAGCAGTACTTC.

The chain couples TRBV7-9 to TRBJ2-2; 9 positions match TRBD1. The CDR3 consists of 14 residues. Germline trimming cut 5 bases from V and 7 bases from J; bases unmatched to any gene: 5. The germline V gene has CDR1 SEHNR and CDR2 FQNEAQ (reference sequence). CDR3 loop: CASSPRTGDGELFF. The CDR3 nucleotides read TGTGCCAGCAGCCCCCGGACAGGGGACGGGGAGCTGTTTTTT.

The V and J genes are TRBV7-6 and TRBJ2-7, with 7 positions matching TRBD2. CDR1 and CDR2 from the germline V gene are SGHVS and FNYEAQ. The CDR3 loop spans 16 amino acids. V was pared by 0 bases and J by 2 bases, with 7 bases of the junction left unmatched. CDR3 sequence (DNA): TGTGCCAGCAGCTTAGCGGCTAGCGGAGGGGCCTACGAGCAGTACTTC. This codes for CASSLAASGGAYEQYF.

At least ten counts were recorded for this clonotype. V is TRBV7-8 and J is TRBJ2-7; a weak D match, TRBD1 (7 bases). V was shortened by 5 bases and J by 5 bases, with 16 bases between the two germline ends. CDR3 length: 14 amino acids. Germline V lookup: CDR1 SGHVS, CDR2 FQNEAQ. CDR3 residues: CASSPDTGEDEQYF. CDR3 DNA: TGTGCCAGCAGCCCAGATACAGGGGAGGACGAGCAGTACTTC. Filled out from reference TRBV7-8 and TRBJ2-7, the complete variable domain reads GAGVSQSPRYKVAKRGQDVALRCDPISGHVSLFWYQQALGQGPEFLTYFQNEAQLDKSGLPSDRFFAERPEGSVSTLKIQRTQQEDSAVYLCASSPDTGEDEQYFGPGTRLTVT.

Worth noting for this clonotype: An end of the junction differs from the germline gene, which may be a read error. The chain recombines TRBV10-1 with TRBJ2-3, with 8 positions matching TRBD2. Looked up from germline, CDR1 is WNHNN and CDR2 is SYGVQD (reference sequence). The CDR3 is made up of 14 amino acids. The CDR3 region is CVIQAGESTDTQYF. DNA for the CDR3: TGTGTCATCCAAGCGGGGGAAAGCACAGATACGCAGTATTTT.

DNA of the CDR3: TGCAGCGCTCGGACAGGGAGTTACTATGGCTACACCTTC. It yields the protein CSARTGSYYGYTF. The J gene is TRBJ1-2, the V gene TRBV29-1; 8 nucleotides line up with TRBD1. Germline assignment: CDR1 SQVTM and CDR2 ANQGSEA. The CDR3 runs 13 residues. Unmatched junction bases numbered 7, after V lost 7 bases and J lost 3 bases.

This sequence joins TRBV7-3 and TRBJ1-1; D call uncertain. Germline CDR1 is SGHTA and CDR2 is FQGTGA. The CDR3 is 13 residues long. V was clipped by 5 bases and J by 4 bases, with 11 bases between them. CDR3 nucleotide sequence: TGTGCCAGCAGCGAGGAGGTTGGCACTGAAGCTTTCTTT. Encoded protein: CASSEEVGTEAFF.

Concerning this clonotype itself: One end of the junction fails to match germline, which may point to a read error. The rearrangement links TRBV28 to TRBJ1-5; 12 positions match TRBD1. CDR3 length: 16 amino acids. Per the germline V gene, CDR1 is MDHEN and CDR2 is SYDVKM. The CDR3 coding sequence is TGTGTCAGCAGTATAGAAGGGACAGGGGGCGATCAGCCCCAGCATTTT. Amino acids: CVSSIEGTGGDQPQHF.

The chain combines TRBV7-6 with TRBJ2-7; TRBD1 agrees at 8 bases. Trimming at V came to 4 bases and at J to 3 bases, leaving 11 bases not matched to a gene. CDR3 length equals 16 residues. Germline V lookup: CDR1 SGHVS, CDR2 FNYEAQ. The DNA of the CDR3 is TGTGCCAGCAGCTCGCCTACAGGGGGTGGGGTCTACGAGCAGTACTTC. Its protein is CASSSPTGGGVYEQYF.

The genes are TRBV11-3 and TRBJ2-7, with D perhaps TRBD2 (6 bases). Germline V CDR1 and CDR2: SGHNT, YENEEA. Trimming stripped 3 bases from V and 5 bases from J, with 8 bases between. This CDR3 spans 12 amino acids. CDR3 protein: CASSFPGDEQYF. The DNA for the CDR3 is TGTGCCAGCAGCTTCCCGGGGGACGAGCAGTACTTC.

This clonotype has a handful of counts. The chain joins TRBV20-1 to TRBJ2-7; 10 nucleotides align to TRBD2. V dropped 2 bases and J dropped 6; count of bases not matched to a gene: 7. Germline V gives CDR1 DFQATT, CDR2 SNEGSKA (reference sequence). The CDR3 loop spans 14 amino acids. The CDR3 spells CSARLAGGVVEQYF. The CDR3 bases are TGCAGTGCTAGATTAGCGGGAGGAGTGGTCGAGCAGTACTTC.

Ten or more counts support this clonotype. This rearrangement joins TRBV24-1 to TRBJ2-1; D is perhaps TRBD2 (5 bases). This CDR3 has 14 amino acids. V dropped 3 bases and J dropped 8 bases, with 13 bases sitting between them. CDR1 is KGHDR and CDR2 is SFDVKD in the germline V gene. CDR3 DNA: TGTGCCACCAGTGATAGAGGGAATAGGGATGAGCAGTTCTTC. This sequence encodes CATSDRGNRDEQFF.

V is TRBV10-3 and J is TRBJ2-7; the match to TRBD2 covers 13 bases. V lost 6 bases to trimming and J lost 4 bases; unmatched junction nucleotides: 6. The germline gives CDR1 ENHRY, CDR2 SYGVKD. There are 15 residues in the CDR3. CDR3 in DNA: TGTGCCATCAGGACCGGGACTAGCGGGACTTACGAGCAGTACTTC. Translating it yields CAIRTGTSGTYEQYF.

This rearrangement joins TRBV7-2 to TRBJ2-1; 7 nucleotides align to TRBD2. Trimming cost V 5 bases and J 9 bases; bases outside gene matches: 7. This CDR3 has 13 residues. Germline lookup yields CDR1 SGHTA and CDR2 FQGNSA. This chain's CDR3 is CASSLREGGEQFF. CDR3 nucleotide sequence: TGTGCCAGCAGCCTAAGGGAGGGTGGTGAGCAGTTCTTC.

Comment on this clonotype: A junction end diverges from the germline sequence, so it may reflect a read error. The chain has TRBV4-3 and TRBJ1-5, with no clear D. CDR1 is LGHNA and CDR2 is YSLEER in the germline V gene. The CDR3 is made up of 17 amino acids. The CDR3 sequence is CTSSQENSLHSNQPQHF. In nucleotides, the CDR3 is TGCACCAGCAGCCAAGAGAACAGCCTACATAGCAATCAGCCCCAGCATTTT.

This clonotype came up many times. J is TRBJ2-1 and V is TRBV6-1, with D possibly matching TRBD1 (5 bases). Germline V lookup: CDR1 MNHNS, CDR2 SASEGT. The CDR3 runs 15 residues. Trimming took 3 bases from V and 7 from J, leaving 16 bases between them. The CDR3 spells CASSETDGDSNEQFF. CDR3 bases: TGTGCCAGCAGTGAGACAGATGGAGATAGTAATGAGCAGTTCTTC.

This chain connects TRBV7-6 to TRBJ2-3; 7 bases fit TRBD2. Germline V CDR1 and CDR2: SGHVS, FNYEAQ. CDR3 length: 15 residues. J lost 3 bases, V lost 4 bases, and 7 bases had no gene match. The CDR3 loop is CASSCCGEGTDTQYF. DNA of the CDR3: TGTGCCAGCAGCTGCTGCGGGGAGGGGACAGATACGCAGTATTTT.

This clonotype was found many times. The rearrangement links TRBV7-2 to TRBJ2-7; 12 bases line up with TRBD2. Trimming at V came to 2 bases and at J to 5 bases, leaving 4 bases not matched to a gene. This CDR3 is 15 amino acids long. The germline gives CDR1 SGHTA, CDR2 FQGNSA. In DNA, the CDR3 is TGTGCCAGCAGCTTAATACTAGCGGGAGGAGACGAGCAGTACTTC. Translation: CASSLILAGGDEQYF.

In this sample, this clonotype turned up many times. The chain carries TRBV6-1 and TRBJ1-2; D possibly corresponds to TRBD1 (5 bases). Trimming left V 7 bases short and J 2 bases short, with 11 bases between. The CDR3 is 13 residues long. The germline CDR1 and CDR2 sequences are MNHNS and SASEGT. CDR3 sequence: CASTDSQNYGYTF. The CDR3 DNA reads TGTGCCAGCACCGACAGTCAAAACTATGGCTACACCTTC.

This clonotype was seen more than once but under ten times. The V call is TRBV12-3 or TRBV12-4, the J call TRBJ1-2, with 7 bases aligning to TRBD1. CDR3 length: 13 amino acids. V shed 5 bases and J 4 bases; nucleotides not matched to a gene: 4. The CDR3 reads CASSRQGGYGYTF. The DNA of the CDR3 is TGTGCCAGCAGTCGACAGGGCGGCTATGGCTACACCTTC.

The gene calls are TRBV4-1 and TRBJ2-7; no clear D. There are 16 residues in the CDR3. The ends were cut back, 0 bases at V and 0 bases at J, with 12 bases in the middle. Germline CDR1 MGHRA, CDR2 YSYEKL. CDR3 nucleotide sequence: TGCGCCAGCAGCCAAGAGGAGAGGATCCCCTCCTACGAGCAGTACTTC. Protein product: CASSQEERIPSYEQYF.

The CDR3 loop reads CASSQALEYSNQPQHF. The DNA for the CDR3 is TGTGCCAGCAGCCAAGCGCTAGAATATAGCAATCAGCCCCAGCATTTT. The rearrangement uses TRBV7-8 and TRBJ1-5, with D unclear. Germline values: CDR1 SGHVS, CDR2 FQNEAQ. This CDR3 is 16 amino acids long. Trimming took 5 bases from V and 0 from J, leaving 14 bases between them.

The chain couples TRBV5-3 to TRBJ2-5; 9 nucleotides agree with TRBD1. TRBV5-3 is treated as an ORF (open reading frame) with a function not yet certain. The CDR3 is made up of 15 amino acids. After removal of 5 bases from V and 1 base from J, the junction contained 6 bases not matched to a gene. The CDR3: CARRDRGPPQETQYF. CDR3 bases: TGTGCCAGAAGGGACAGGGGCCCTCCCCAAGAGACCCAGTACTTC.